This T cell receptor beta chain was captured in a study of T cell repertoires in cytomegalovirus infection. Each CDR3 protein gets one entry after TCRdb re-called the reads with MiXCR. The sample holds about 890,000 distinct CDR3 sequences; approximately 32% are singletons and the top ten take roughly 13%. Note on this clonotype: The antigen is undetermined.

The germline V gene encodes CDR1 SGHTA and CDR2 FQGTGA. This CDR3 spans 16 amino acids. The junction had 13 bases not matched to a gene; V was cut back by 10 bases and J by 2 bases. Study results and limitations: CMV carriers having the relevant HLA were flagged by cumulative public TCR beta family frequency.

The TCR comes from a human donor in good health (CMV status not recorded). Some clones in this sample may be carry-over from other donors' samples. The specimen comprised cultured CD8+ T cells from PBMCs, sampled from culture after CMV antigen stimulation. This chain joins TRBV7-3 and TRBJ1-3, with TRBD1 matching 8 bases. CDR3 bases: TGTGCCACCCTAGGTCCCCGGGGACAGGCTGGAAACACCATATATTTT. It yields the protein CATLGPRGQAGNTIYF.